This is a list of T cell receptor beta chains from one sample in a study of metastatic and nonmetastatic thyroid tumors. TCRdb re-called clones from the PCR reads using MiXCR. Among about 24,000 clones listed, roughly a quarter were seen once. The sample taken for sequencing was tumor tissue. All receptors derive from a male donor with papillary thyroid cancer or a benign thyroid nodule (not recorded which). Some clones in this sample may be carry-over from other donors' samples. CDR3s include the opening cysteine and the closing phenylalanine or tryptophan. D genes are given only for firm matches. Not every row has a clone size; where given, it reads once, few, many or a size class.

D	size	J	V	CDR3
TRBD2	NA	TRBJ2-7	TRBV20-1	CSATPSGVPYEHYF
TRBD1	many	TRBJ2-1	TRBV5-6	CASSLSQGVWQFF
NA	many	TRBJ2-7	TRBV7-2	CASSSRGGNEQYF
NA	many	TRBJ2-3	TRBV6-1	CASTPNVLGRADTQYF
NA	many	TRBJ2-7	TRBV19	CASSIVGGGGSYEQYF
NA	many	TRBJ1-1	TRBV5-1	CASSSRVPITEAFF
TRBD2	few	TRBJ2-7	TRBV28	CASSMTSGGAPPCSYEQYF
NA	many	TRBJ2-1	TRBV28	CASSLASANEQFF
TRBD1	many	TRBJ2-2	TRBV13	CASSPRTGNGELFF
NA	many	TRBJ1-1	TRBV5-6	CASSLERGVEAFF
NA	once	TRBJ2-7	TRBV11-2	CASSHSISSGKPYEQYF
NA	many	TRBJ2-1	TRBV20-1	CSKLRGDNEQFF
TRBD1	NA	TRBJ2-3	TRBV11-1	CASSRAGTGTSDTQYF
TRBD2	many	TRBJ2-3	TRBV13	CASSGTGLAGADTQYF
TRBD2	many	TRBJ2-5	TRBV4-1	CASSQDPGLAGGQETQYF
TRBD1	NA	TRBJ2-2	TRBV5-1	CASSAGTGTGELFF
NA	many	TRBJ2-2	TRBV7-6	CASSLLAGGYTGELFF
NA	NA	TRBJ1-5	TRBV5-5	CASSFKTGWGQPQHF
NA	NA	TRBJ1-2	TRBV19	CSSSPDSWGSYGYTF
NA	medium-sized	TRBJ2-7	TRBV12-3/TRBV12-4	CASSAGQPLEQYF
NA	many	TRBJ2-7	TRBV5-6	CASSRPEPYEQYF
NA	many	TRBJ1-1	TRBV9	CASSYGGNTEAFF
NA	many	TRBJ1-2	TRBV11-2	CASSLDGVVERGYTF
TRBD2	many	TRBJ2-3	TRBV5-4	CASSLGTSGSTDTQYF
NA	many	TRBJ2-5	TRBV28	CASSFPRTKETQYF
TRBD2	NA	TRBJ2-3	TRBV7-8	CASSLRFGLAGEDTQYF
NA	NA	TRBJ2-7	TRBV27	CASIPLTGATSYEQYF
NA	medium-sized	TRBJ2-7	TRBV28	CASSFVYEQYF
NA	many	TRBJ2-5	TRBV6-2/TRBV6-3	CASSTWVLDSGTQYF
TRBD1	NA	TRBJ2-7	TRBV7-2	CASSQNRGEQYF
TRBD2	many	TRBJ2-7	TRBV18	CASSPSGNSYEQYF
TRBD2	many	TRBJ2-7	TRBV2	CASSESTPAGGYEQYF
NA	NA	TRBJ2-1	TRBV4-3	CASSPPGVEEHFF
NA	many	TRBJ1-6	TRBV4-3	CASSQPPNSPLHF
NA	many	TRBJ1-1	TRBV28	CASSRGRVNTEAFF
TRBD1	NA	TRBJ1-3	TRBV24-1	CATSDSGTAGHTIYF
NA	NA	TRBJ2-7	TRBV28	CASSEGPFLEQYF
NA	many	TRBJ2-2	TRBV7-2	CASSRPPNTGELFF
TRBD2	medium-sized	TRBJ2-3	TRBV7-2	CASSRWTSGTDTQYF
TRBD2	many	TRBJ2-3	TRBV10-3	CAISDTGRGTDTQYF
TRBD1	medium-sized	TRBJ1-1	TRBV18	CASSLTGGWAEAFF